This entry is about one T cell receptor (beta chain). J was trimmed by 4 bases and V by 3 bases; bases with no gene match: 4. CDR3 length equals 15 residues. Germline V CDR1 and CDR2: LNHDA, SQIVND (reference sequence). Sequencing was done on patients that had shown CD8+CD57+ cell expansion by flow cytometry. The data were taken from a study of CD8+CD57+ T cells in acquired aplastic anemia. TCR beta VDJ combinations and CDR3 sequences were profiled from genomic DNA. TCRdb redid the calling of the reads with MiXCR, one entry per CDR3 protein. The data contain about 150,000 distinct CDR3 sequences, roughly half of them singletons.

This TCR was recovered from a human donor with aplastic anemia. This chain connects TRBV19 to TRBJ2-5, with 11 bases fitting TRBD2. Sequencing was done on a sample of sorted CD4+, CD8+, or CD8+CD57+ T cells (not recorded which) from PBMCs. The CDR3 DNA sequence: TGTGCCAGTAGTATTGGGCTAGCGGGGGGAGAGACCCAGTACTTC. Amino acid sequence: CASSIGLAGGETQYF. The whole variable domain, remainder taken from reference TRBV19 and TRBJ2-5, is DGGITQSPKYLFRKEGQNVTLSCEQNLNHDAMYWYRQDPGQGLRLIYYSQIVNDFQKGDIAEGYSVSREKKESFPLTVTSAQKNPTAFYLCASSIGLAGGETQYFGPGTRLLVL.